This T cell receptor beta chain comes out of a study of regulatory T cells in long-lasting Graves disease (dated by TCRdb to the early 2020s). General notes on the study: Antithyroid drugs had been taken for less than 3 months by newly diagnosed Graves' disease patients. The study was registered as a clinical trial and conducted in China. Peripheral blood TCR sequencing and RNA sequencing compared persistent Graves' disease patients with newly diagnosed Graves' disease patients. A total of around 35 samples underwent TCR sequencing, from about 13 patients with persistent Graves' disease and approximately 20 patients with newly diagnosed Graves' disease. The study at large found these results: Sequencing and analysis were limited to the TCR beta chain. More public clonotypes were shared among persistent patients (about 2,800) than among newly diagnosed patients (966). Peripheral blood alone was examined, since thyroid tissue, which constituted the primary lesion, could not be accessed. The authors noted that the small sample size was a limitation that may lower accuracy. Persistent Graves' disease patients showed lower TCR Shannon entropy and fewer highly expanded clones than newly diagnosed patients, suggesting clonal expansion.

The label giving this sample's time point can be read as: newly diagnosed GD, antithyroid drugs for less than 3 months. RNA was extracted from PBMCs in TRIzol for both TCR sequencing and RNA sequencing. The diagnosis of Graves' disease was made according to American Thyroid Association guidelines. Patients for the study were recruited at an endocrinology department in Xi'an, China. Each patient gave approximately 10 milliliters of peripheral blood, collected in an EDTA anticoagulant tube. Ficoll Paque Plus density gradient separation was used to isolate PBMCs, and no further T cell sorting was performed. An Agilent 2100 Bioanalyzer and agarose gel were used to check RNA quality, while a NanoDrop 2000 measured RNA concentration. This clonotype came up many times. Its antigen has not been determined. Per-nucleotide qualities are absent, and no much larger clonotype sits a single base away. Library method: multiplex PCR. Sequencing instrument: Illumina HiSeq 4000. TCR beta libraries were built with iRepertoire HTBI primers and Arm-PCR amplification of CDR3 regions. Before sequencing, the PCR products went through gel purification. On the authors' methods: Across samples, around 58 TRBV and roughly 15 TRBJ segments were identified and used for gene usage analysis of CDR3 amino acid clonotypes. COPE and FqMerger were used to merge filtered high-quality paired reads into contigs. Contigs were aligned with BLAST to IMGT TRBV, TRBD and TRBJ reference genes, and CDR3 was defined per IMGT. Clonotypes above 0.1% frequency were classified as highly expanded clones. Shannon entropy was used to measure repertoire diversity, and the Gini coefficient was used to measure V-J evenness. Clonotypes shared by more than one individual were considered public. TCRdb cleaned the public reads at Q25 with fastp, built clones with MiXCR and kept in-frame beta chains. Identical CDR3 protein sequences are pooled into one entry, listed with their most common genes and DNA. The V and J calls, along with clone size, are taken from TCRdb and not from the paper's own processing. The sample table lists about 500,000 distinct CDR3 sequences, under 20% of them with a count of one. 12% of the sample comes from the top ten.

This same sample was also taken into another study, of T cells in Graves' hyperthyroidism and ophthalmopathy. From that second study: Graves' hyperthyroidism was defined as stable when no progression to ophthalmopathy occurred over 18 months of follow-up. Hyperthyroidism patients were newly diagnosed, had a disease duration of under 2 months, and were aged 18 to 65 years. Any patient with an uncontrolled infection, another autoimmune disease, pregnancy or lactation was excluded. Clinical symptoms, serum thyroxine and TRAb, thyroid ultrasound, and orbital computed tomography formed the basis for the diagnoses. The TCR CDR3 was subjected to a first round of RT-PCR using the HTBI primer set and the Qiagen OneStep RT-PCR kit. Blood samples also contained most of the expanded thyroid clonotypes (frequency above 0.001), which suggests that blood repertoires may reflect thyroid immune responses. A 13 V-J signature model separated ophthalmopathy from stable hyperthyroidism, with 87.88% sensitivity and roughly 81% specificity in cross-validation and 80%/75% in testing. In validation, the model predicted progression to ophthalmopathy a median of about 5.9 months before onset, with about 67% sensitivity and just under 75% specificity. To identify distinguishing TCR V-J signatures, a discovery cohort of about a hundred patients was used, comprising roughly 45 with Graves' ophthalmopathy and under 60 with stable Graves' hyperthyroidism. Prospective prediction of ophthalmopathy was tested in an independent validation cohort consisting of some 18 hyperthyroidism patients and around 17 patients who later progressed to ophthalmopathy. The approximately 97 discovery patients were randomly divided into training and test sets at a 7:3 ratio. Thyroid tissue and blood T-cell repertoires from about six Graves' hyperthyroidism patients were also compared in the study. Following sampling, methimazole starting at 30 mg daily was given to hyperthyroidism patients, and high-dose intravenous methylprednisolone was given to ophthalmopathy patients. Libraries were constructed in a second round of multiplex PCR, after which size selection and purification were carried out. The libraries were sequenced on an Illumina HiSeq2000 using paired-end 100 bp reads. SOAPnuke was used to process the raw data, with reads discarded if the reads contained adapters or uncalled bases, had a mean Phred below 15, or lacked an exact constant-primer or identifier match. COPE v1.2.5 was used to merge the high-quality paired reads, and each unique nucleotide sequence was defined as a clonotype. MiTCR v1.1 was used to align clonotypes to the IMGT TRBV, TRBD and TRBJ reference segments. Only V-J combinations with frequency above 0.0001, covering about 99% of repertoires, were analysed. A TCS score was defined as the ratio of F50 (clonal expansion) to E x V (chaos), with BLOSUM62-based TCRdist applied between CDR3 peptides within each V-J. Welch's t-statistics and random forest reduced 500 to 650 V-J features to 13, which were used in a naive Bayes classifier (R e1071). Sample size was not statistically predetermined, and blinding of investigators to group allocation was not performed. According to the paper, TCR Vbeta CDR3 sequencing was carried out on 135 peripheral blood samples, which came from fewer than 50 ophthalmopathy, fewer than 80 hyperthyroidism and roughly 17 progressor patients.

Here the sequenced sample was peripheral blood mononuclear cells (PBMCs), taken at new diagnosis, from a patient treated with antithyroid drugs. This receptor was obtained from a man aged 35 to 55 with Graves disease. Donor details come from another sample of the same person, matched by shared clones.

The nucleotides are TGTGCCGGTGCACGTAGGGCGCATGAGACCCAGTACTTC. Translated, this is CAGARRAHETQYF. The receptor chain draws on TRBV7-9 and TRBJ2-5; the D segment cannot be called with confidence. Cut back by 11 bases and 5 bases, the V and J ends lie 18 bases apart. Counted from cysteine to phenylalanine, this CDR3 has 13 amino acids. The kept DNA is CDR3 alone, 39 bases in frame from the first base. CDR1 and CDR2 (SEHNR, FQNEAQ) derive from the germline V gene (reference sequence).